The 27 T cell receptor beta chains in this list originate from one sample, sequenced in a study of blood T cells in healthy people across ages. For the second PCR, which ran for roughly 6 to 12 cycles, a sample-barcoded 5' primer and a J-beta primer mix were used. TCRdb ran MiXCR on the 5' RACE reads and lists one entry per CDR3 protein. Of around 1.5 million distinct CDR3 sequences listed, roughly 60% are singletons. Sequenced material: blood. The receptors here all came from a man between 18 and 35 years old in good health.

This rearrangement joins TRBV7-2 to TRBJ1-2, with 7 bases matching TRBD1. CDR3 size: 16 residues. Germline assignment: CDR1 SGHTA and CDR2 FQGNSA. V shed 0 bases and J 2 bases; nucleotides not matched to a gene: 6. Here the CDR3 DNA reads TGTGCCAGCAGCTTAGCGCTAGGGGGCGGCAACTATGGCTACACCTTC. It translates to CASSLALGGGNYGYTF. The full variable domain, in which reference TRBV7-2 and TRBJ1-2 provide the parts outside the CDR3, is GAGVSQSPSNKVTEKGKDVELRCDPISGHTALYWYRQSLGQGLEFLIYFQGNSAPDKSGLPSDRFSAERTGGSVSTLTIQRTQQEDSAVYLCASSLALGGGNYGYTFGSGTRLTVV.

The chain couples TRBV4-1 to TRBJ2-1, with D tentatively TRBD1 or TRBD2 (6 bases each). Trimming removed 1 base at V and 9 bases at J, with 13 bases between. There are 14 residues in the CDR3. Germline V gene data show CDR1 as MGHRA and CDR2 as YSYEKL. The CDR3 bases are TGCGCCAGCAGCCAAGCCCCGGGGGCGGGTGAGCAGTTCTTC. It codes for CASSQAPGAGEQFF.

This chain's CDR3 is CASSTRDYYTF. CDR3 nucleotides: TGTGCCAGCAGTACCCGGGACTACTACACCTTC. The chain recombines TRBV6-5 with TRBJ1-2, with D possibly TRBD1 on 5 matching bases. V gave up 5 bases and J gave up 10 bases, with 11 bases separating them. This CDR3 has 11 amino acids. Germline loops: CDR1 MNHEY, CDR2 SVGAGI.

In regard to this clonotype: Compared with germline, one end of the junction differs, possibly owing to a read error. The chain links TRBV4-3 to TRBJ2-4; D gene uncertain. CDR1 LGHNA and CDR2 YSLEER come from the germline V gene. The CDR3 has 17 amino acids. This CDR3 is CVSSQLPLFGVWDIQYF. As DNA, the CDR3 is TGCGTCAGCAGCCAATTGCCTCTGTTTGGTGTGTGGGACATTCAGTACTTC.

This clonotype was seen a handful of times. DNA for the CDR3: TGTGCCAGCAGCCCCAGATCGGGGGGACCCAAAAACATTCAGTACTTC. Protein: CASSPRSGGPKNIQYF. The chain couples TRBV7-8 to TRBJ2-4; 7 nucleotides line up with TRBD2. The CDR3 contains 16 residues. After removal of 5 bases from V and 2 bases from J, the junction contained 9 bases not matched to a gene. Germline loops: CDR1 SGHVS, CDR2 FQNEAQ.

The J gene is TRBJ1-2, the V gene TRBV6-2 or TRBV6-3; D is undetermined. The CDR3 runs 12 residues. Germline CDR1 reads MNHEY; CDR2 reads SVGEGT. V was clipped by 2 bases and J by 1 base, with 2 bases between them. The chain's CDR3 is CASSYNNYGYTF. CDR3 DNA: TGTGCCAGCAGTTACAATAACTATGGCTACACCTTC.

This clonotype was recorded a few times. The chain has TRBV28 and TRBJ2-3; 9 nucleotides line up with TRBD1. Germline lookup yields CDR1 MDHEN and CDR2 SYDVKM. The CDR3 is 14 amino acids. The J segment lost 5 bases and the V segment lost 6 bases, leaving 6 bases of the junction unmatched. CDR3 nucleotides: TGTGCCAGCAGCCTCGGGGGACAGGGAGATACGCAGTATTTT. It codes for CASSLGGQGDTQYF.

This clonotype has a single count. The J gene is TRBJ2-1, the V gene TRBV4-1; no clear D. V was shortened by 1 base and J by 0 bases, with 13 bases between the two germline ends. This CDR3 is 17 amino acids long. Germline CDR1 and CDR2: MGHRA and YSYEKL. The CDR3 nucleotides are TGCGCCAGCAGCCAAGTTGATGTGGGATTCTCCTACAATGAGCAGTTCTTC. Protein: CASSQVDVGFSYNEQFF.

The chain uses TRBV15 and TRBJ2-5, with 9 bases lining up with TRBD1. Germline CDR1 is LNHNV and CDR2 is YYDKDF (reference sequence). The CDR3 has 15 residues. V lost 5 bases, J lost 7 bases, and 11 bases stayed unmatched. CDR3 DNA sequence: TGTGCCACCAGCGAGGACAGGGGCAGCCTGGGGACCCAGTACTTC. Its translation is CATSEDRGSLGTQYF.

The V gene is TRBV12-3 or TRBV12-4, the J gene TRBJ2-3; D is possibly TRBD2 (6 bases). The CDR3 is made up of 14 amino acids. The germline V and J ends were trimmed by 4 bases and 6 bases, with 14 bases remaining between them. The CDR3 bases are TGTGCCAGCAGTTCCCCCGTTGGGAGGGATACGCAGTATTTT. It codes for CASSSPVGRDTQYF.

This clonotype was seen only once. The rearrangement links TRBV20-1 to TRBJ2-7; 7 bases are a match to TRBD2. The DNA end is a closer match to TRBJ2-5, so the J assignment may be wrong. Germline CDR1 and CDR2: DFQATT and SNEGSKA (reference sequence). CDR3 length: 14 amino acids. CDR3 sequence reads: CSATTGVAGETQYF. As DNA, the CDR3 is TGCAGTGCTACAACCGGGGTAGCGGGAGAGACCCAGTACTTC.

In its sample, this clonotype was seen a few times. The chain links TRBV5-1 to TRBJ2-7; 9 bases line up with TRBD1. V gave up 5 bases and J gave up 6 bases; unmatched junction bases: 9. The CDR3 sequence is 14 residues long. Per germline, CDR1 SGHRS and CDR2 YFSETQ. CDR3 nucleotides: TGCGCCAGCAGTGGGGACAGGGAAATCTCCGAGCAGTACTTC. Protein product: CASSGDREISEQYF.

V and J are TRBV29-1 and TRBJ2-7; D uncertain. The V end was cut by 4 bases, the J end by 3 bases, with 10 bases between. Germline values: CDR1 SQVTM, CDR2 ANQGSEA. This CDR3 has 12 residues. The CDR3 sequence is CSVALGFYEQYF. The CDR3 DNA sequence: TGCAGCGTTGCCTTAGGCTTCTACGAGCAGTACTTC.

The V gene is TRBV11-2, the J gene TRBJ2-3; D gene ambiguous. The germline V gene encodes CDR1 SGHAT and CDR2 FQNNGV. The CDR3 sequence is 15 residues long. Between the trimmed V and J ends, which lost 6 bases and 5 bases, there was a span of 18 bases. CDR3: CASSFYRVRRDTQYF. As DNA, the CDR3 is TGTGCCAGCAGTTTCTACCGGGTGAGGAGAGATACGCAGTATTTT.

This chain connects TRBV18 to TRBJ2-3; D gene ambiguous. The V end lost 0 bases, the J end lost 2 bases, and 12 bases lay between the germline ends. The CDR3 sequence is 16 residues long. Germline loops: CDR1 KGHSH, CDR2 LQKENI. The chain's CDR3 is CASSPPLARITDTQYF. The CDR3 nucleotides read TGTGCCAGCTCACCACCGTTGGCCCGGATCACAGATACGCAGTATTTT.

The J gene is TRBJ2-1, the V gene TRBV9; no clear D. CDR1 is SGDLS and CDR2 is YYNGEE in the germline V gene. V shed 0 bases and J shed 5 bases, with 3 bases lying between them. CDR3 size: 12 residues. The chain's CDR3 is CASSVGDNEQFF. The CDR3 DNA reads as TGTGCCAGCAGCGTAGGAGACAATGAGCAGTTCTTC.

The chain uses TRBV5-5 and TRBJ1-1; a possible D gene is TRBD1 (5 bases). Germline loops: CDR1 SGHKS, CDR2 YYEKEE (reference sequence). The V end was cut by 3 bases, the J end by 7 bases, with 13 bases between. This CDR3 is built from 13 residues. The CDR3 sequence: CASSYRQTNEAFF. CDR3 bases: TGTGCCAGCAGCTACAGACAGACCAATGAAGCTTTCTTT.

This clonotype has just a few counts. The gene calls are TRBV5-1 and TRBJ2-7; weak D call: TRBD2 (5 bases). The CDR3 totals 15 residues. CDR1 is SGHRS and CDR2 is YFSETQ in the germline V gene. V lost 0 bases and J 7 bases, leaving 17 bases between the germline ends. CDR3: CASSLDSSGPREQYF. DNA for the CDR3: TGCGCCAGCAGCTTGGATTCCAGCGGCCCTCGGGAGCAGTACTTC.

In this sample, this clonotype turned up a few times. This sequence joins TRBV4-1 and TRBJ2-5; no clear D gene. V was clipped by 1 base and J by 5 bases, with 8 bases between them. Germline V lookup: CDR1 MGHRA, CDR2 YSYEKL. This CDR3 comprises 13 residues. The CDR3 sequence is CASSQAGMETQYF. The CDR3, as DNA: TGCGCCAGCAGCCAAGCTGGGATGGAGACCCAGTACTTC.

This clonotype has just one count. The V call is TRBV5-1, the J call TRBJ1-6; no clear D gene. Germline values: CDR1 SGHRS, CDR2 YFSETQ. The CDR3 is 15 residues long. V was shortened by 4 bases and J by 7 bases, with 15 bases between the two germline ends. Here the CDR3 reads CASSPSQLSNSPLHF. The CDR3 DNA reads TGCGCCAGCAGCCCGTCACAGTTGTCAAATTCACCCCTCCACTTT.

The chain joins TRBV5-1 to TRBJ2-3; possible D gene TRBD2, 6 bases. Trimming took 6 bases from V and 0 from J, leaving 14 bases between them. CDR3 size: 15 residues. Germline V gene data show CDR1 as SGHRS and CDR2 as YFSETQ. The CDR3: CASKGMAGSTDTQYF. CDR3 coding DNA: TGCGCCAGCAAAGGTATGGCGGGAAGCACAGATACGCAGTATTTT.

The chain employs TRBV7-9 and TRBJ2-5; D possibly uses TRBD1 or TRBD2 (5 bases each). The CDR3 extends over 16 amino acids. Trimming pared 4 bases from V and 2 bases from J, leaving 17 bases between. Germline V gives CDR1 SEHNR, CDR2 FQNEAQ (reference sequence). The CDR3 loop is CASSSLNRDAQETQYF. CDR3 nucleotides: TGTGCCAGCAGCTCGCTTAACCGGGACGCTCAAGAGACCCAGTACTTC. Full variable domain (outside the CDR3, taken from reference TRBV7-9 and TRBJ2-5): DTGVSQNPRHKITKRGQNVTFRCDPISEHNRLYWYRQTLGQGPEFLTYFQNEAQLEKSRLLSDRFSAERPKGSFSTLEIQRTEQGDSAMYLCASSSLNRDAQETQYFGPGTRLLVL.

Only a few counts were recorded for this clonotype. This chain connects TRBV15 to TRBJ1-2, with D uncertain. The CDR3 is 12 amino acids. The V gene lost 0 bases and the J gene lost 5 bases, with 4 bases spanning the gap. CDR1 is LNHNV, CDR2 YYDKDF, per germline (reference sequence). CDR3 nucleotide sequence: TGTGCCACCAGCAGAGATGGGTATGGCTACACCTTC. The encoded protein is CATSRDGYGYTF.

Points on this clonotype: Since no conserved phenylalanine or tryptophan closes the CDR3, a read error is the likely cause. J is TRBJ2-7 and V is TRBV15, with D unclear. The J call may be faulty, since TRBJ2-5 better matches the DNA end. The CDR3 is 14 amino acids. CDR1 is LNHNV, CDR2 YYDKDF, per germline (reference sequence). The CDR3 loop reads CATSTTRIQETQYL. The CDR3 nucleotides are TGTGCCACCAGCACTACGAGGATCCAAGAGACCCAGTACCTC.

In its sample, this clonotype was seen a few times. This sequence joins TRBV12-3 or TRBV12-4 and TRBJ2-5, with D possibly being TRBD1 (6 bases). V was shortened by 6 bases and J by 5 bases, with 16 bases between the two germline ends. The CDR3 extends over 14 amino acids. In nucleotides, the CDR3 is TGTGCCAGCAGGGCCCTAGGCAGGGGTGAGACCCAGTACTTC. This gives the protein CASRALGRGETQYF.

The V gene is TRBV4-2, the J gene TRBJ2-3; no definite D call. CDR3 size: 13 residues. V dropped 1 base and J dropped 10 bases, with 12 bases sitting between them. From germline, CDR1 is LGHNA and CDR2 YNFKEQ. The CDR3 DNA sequence: TGTGCCAGCAGCCAAGTTGGAGTGGTGGCGCAGTATTTT. Amino acid sequence: CASSQVGVVAQYF.

The chain joins TRBV6-5 to TRBJ1-5; 8 bases are shared with TRBD1. Trimming at V came to 9 bases and at J to 5 bases, leaving 12 bases not matched to a gene. This CDR3 has 15 residues. Germline V gene data show CDR1 as MNHEY and CDR2 as SVGAGI. Written as DNA, the CDR3 is TGTGCCAGTAGCAAGGGGGGACAGGTTGATCAGCCCCAGCATTTT. Protein product: CASSKGGQVDQPQHF.